This TCR beta chain was captured in a study of cytomegalovirus exposure and HLA in healthy donors. Whole-study results and caveats: The sole available immune exposure information was CMV serostatus. In vitro assays verified that a few CMV-associated chains recognized CMV antigens specifically.

As regards this clone: The antigen remains undetermined.

CDR3 length: 17 amino acids. The germline gives CDR1 LNHDA, CDR2 SQIVND (reference sequence). J gave up 3 bases and V 1 base, and 12 bases lay outside the gene matches. In the PCR, 60 Vbeta and 13 Jbeta primers were used. This table comes from immunoSEQ multiplex PCR, and its TCRdb copy is limited to in-frame clones, with some not included. This repertoire shows 200,000 to 250,000 clones, over 70% found once; its top ten account for roughly 0.71%. This sequence was found in a boy between 2 and 10 years old in good health and CMV-seronegative. Sequences were obtained from PBMCs. The gene calls are TRBV19 and TRBJ2-7; 7 nucleotides line up with TRBD1. The CDR3 DNA reads as TGTGCCAGTAGTATAGCCCTCCCCCGGGACAGAGACTACGAGCAGTACTTC. This translates into CASSIALPRDRDYEQYF.